These 21 T cell receptor beta chains were sequenced from one sample in a study of cytomegalovirus exposure and HLA in healthy donors. This PCR relied on a set of 60 Vbeta primers and 13 Jbeta primers. Clones were sequenced by immunoSEQ multiplex PCR, and TCRdb holds only the in-frame ones, with some missing. In the table there are some 150,000 clones, around four fifths of which are singletons. The sequenced sample consisted of PBMCs. These receptors were collected from a woman aged 45-59 years in good health and CMV-seronegative.

This clone was observed a single time. This chain uses TRBV4-3 with TRBJ2-7; 9 bases are a match to TRBD2. The CDR3 consists of 15 residues. The V segment lost 1 base and the J segment 3 bases; nucleotides outside the gene matches: 4. Germline V gene data show CDR1 as LGHNA and CDR2 as YSLEER. CDR3 residues: CASSQGAGGDYEQYF. The DNA for the CDR3 is TGCGCCAGCAGCCAAGGGGCGGGAGGGGACTACGAGCAGTACTTC.

The rearrangement uses TRBV6-4 and TRBJ2-3; TRBD2 matches 11 bases. Trimming at V came to 3 bases and at J to 2 bases, leaving 1 base not matched to a gene. CDR1 and CDR2 from the germline V gene are MRHNA and SNTAGT. The CDR3 is made up of 15 amino acids. CDR3 bases: TGTGCCAGCAGTGAACTAGCGGGGGACACAGATACGCAGTATTTT. It specifies CASSELAGDTDTQYF.

V and J are TRBV4-3 and TRBJ1-2; 9 bases are a match to TRBD1. After removal of 2 bases from V and 13 bases from J, the junction contained 11 bases not matched to a gene. The CDR3 loop spans 14 amino acids. CDR1 is LGHNA and CDR2 is YSLEER in the germline V gene. The CDR3 region has the DNA TGCGCCAGCAGCCAAACCGGGACAGGGACGGTCCTCACCTTC. It specifies CASSQTGTGTVLTF.

The chain couples TRBV28 to TRBJ2-7; D is perhaps TRBD1 (6 bases). V was pared by 5 bases and J by 6 bases, with 23 bases between. This CDR3 has 16 residues. From germline, CDR1 is MDHEN and CDR2 SYDVKM. The CDR3 region has the DNA TGTGCCAGCAGTCCCTCCGCCCTGACAGGTCTTCTCGAGCAGTACTTC. This gives the protein CASSPSALTGLLEQYF.

The chain employs TRBV15 and TRBJ2-5, with 7 bases fitting TRBD1. The CDR3 length is 17 residues. From germline, CDR1 is LNHNV and CDR2 YYDKDF (reference sequence). Germline trimming cut 5 bases from V and 2 bases from J; bases unmatched to any gene: 14. Here the CDR3 reads CATSSDPYRGRQETQYF. Written as DNA, the CDR3 is TGTGCCACCAGCTCAGACCCCTACAGGGGAAGGCAAGAGACCCAGTACTTC.

J is TRBJ2-7 and V is TRBV7-6; 8 bases are a match to TRBD1. Unmatched junction bases numbered 2, after V lost 1 base and J lost 0 bases. CDR1 and CDR2 from the germline V gene are SGHVS and FNYEAQ. The CDR3 extends over 15 amino acids. DNA of the CDR3: TGTGCCAGCAGCTTAGTCGGGACAGGCTCCTACGAGCAGTACTTC. Translated: CASSLVGTGSYEQYF. The full variable domain, with the rest looked up from reference TRBV7-6 and TRBJ2-7, is GAGVSQSPRYKVTKRGQDVALRCDPISGHVSLYWYRQALGQGPEFLTYFNYEAQQDKSGLPNDRFSAERPEGSISTLTIQRTEQRDSAMYRCASSLVGTGSYEQYFGPGTRLTVT.

V and J are TRBV15 and TRBJ2-7, with D possibly being TRBD2 (6 bases). Germline values: CDR1 LNHNV, CDR2 YYDKDF (reference sequence). CDR3 length: 15 residues. Trimming removed 1 base from V and 3 bases from J, with 13 bases in between. The CDR3 DNA is TGTGCCACCAGCAGAGCTACGGGAGTGGGCTACGAGCAGTACTTC. The encoded protein is CATSRATGVGYEQYF.

The gene calls are TRBV4-3 and TRBJ1-2; 11 nucleotides match TRBD1. The CDR3 has 17 amino acids. V shed 0 bases and J 6 bases; nucleotides not matched to a gene: 9. Germline loops: CDR1 LGHNA, CDR2 YSLEER. CDR3 region: CASSQDPEGQGVDGYTF. CDR3 coding DNA: TGCGCCAGCAGCCAAGATCCAGAGGGACAGGGGGTGGATGGCTACACCTTC.

J is TRBJ2-2 and V is TRBV5-1; D gene uncertain. CDR1 and CDR2 (germline): SGHRS, YFSETQ. There are 15 residues in the CDR3. Trimming took 0 bases from V and 5 from J, leaving 11 bases between them. This CDR3 is CASSLGLTVTGELFF. For the CDR3, the DNA is TGCGCCAGCAGCTTGGGACTGACGGTTACCGGGGAGCTGTTTTTT.

This clone appeared a single time. CDR3 residues: CASSTLEQGHYGYTF. CDR3 bases: TGTGCCAGTAGTACCCTAGAACAGGGGCACTATGGCTACACCTTC. The chain employs TRBV19 and TRBJ1-2; 7 bases align to TRBD1. Trimming at V came to 4 bases and at J to 3 bases, leaving 8 bases not matched to a gene. In germline, CDR1 is LNHDA, CDR2 SQIVND (reference sequence). The length of the CDR3 is 15 residues.

The V gene is TRBV5-1, the J gene TRBJ1-2, with TRBD1 matching 9 bases. CDR1 and CDR2 (germline): SGHRS, YFSETQ. The CDR3 extends over 18 amino acids. V lost 0 bases and J lost 8; bases outside the gene matches: 17. The CDR3 DNA reads TGCGCCAGCAGCTTGGGCCTGGAACCGGGACAGGGAATGAGGGGCTACACCTTC. Protein sequence: CASSLGLEPGQGMRGYTF. Combining the CDR3 with reference TRBV5-1 and TRBJ1-2 gives the whole variable domain KAGVTQTPRYLIKTRGQQVTLSCSPISGHRSVSWYQQTPGQGLQFLFEYFSETQRNKGNFPGRFSGRQFSNSRSEMNVSTLELGDSALYLCASSLGLEPGQGMRGYTFGSGTRLTVV.

CDR3 region: CASSPTGGGWYGYTF. The CDR3 nucleotides read TGTGCCAGCAGCCCTACAGGGGGCGGCTGGTATGGCTACACCTTC. The gene calls are TRBV7-2 and TRBJ1-2; TRBD1 agrees at 9 bases. CDR1 and CDR2 from the germline V gene are SGHTA and FQGNSA. Trimming removed 5 bases from V and 5 bases from J; junction bases left unmatched: 9. The CDR3 runs to 15 residues.

The V and J genes are TRBV11-3 and TRBJ2-3; 10 nucleotides align to TRBD2. This CDR3 comprises 15 residues. The germline CDR1 and CDR2 sequences are SGHNT and YENEEA. J was trimmed by 4 bases and V by 1 base; bases with no gene match: 2. Written as DNA, the CDR3 is TGTGCCAGCAGCTTAGTAGCGGGAGGACCAGATACGCAGTATTTT. Translated, it gives CASSLVAGGPDTQYF.

The chain joins TRBV4-1 to TRBJ1-5, with D possibly being TRBD1 (5 bases). This CDR3 contains 16 residues. The V end was cut by 4 bases, the J end by 3 bases, with 16 bases between. In germline, CDR1 is MGHRA, CDR2 YSYEKL. As DNA, the CDR3 is TGCGCCAGCAGCCTTGCCTCGGGGGTTTACAATCAGCCCCAGCATTTT. Translation: CASSLASGVYNQPQHF.

The genes are TRBV5-8 and TRBJ1-1, with 7 bases matching TRBD1. This CDR3 has 15 amino acids. Germline V gene data show CDR1 as SGHTS and CDR2 as YDEGEE. With 2 bases clipped from V and 1 base from J, the junction kept 5 bases outside the gene matches. The CDR3 DNA reads as TGTGCCAGCAGCTTCCTCCGGACAGGGAACACTGAAGCTTTCTTT. As protein: CASSFLRTGNTEAFF.

This clone was detected a few times. V is TRBV5-1 and J is TRBJ1-1; tentatively, D is TRBD1 (6 bases). Trimming stripped 4 bases from V and 1 base from J, with 11 bases between. The CDR3 has 14 residues. Germline assignment: CDR1 SGHRS and CDR2 YFSETQ. CDR3 sequence (DNA): TGCGCCAGCAGCGGGGCAGGGGAGAACACTGAAGCTTTCTTT. This gives the protein CASSGAGENTEAFF.

The chain joins TRBV18 to TRBJ1-3; tentatively, D is TRBD1 (5 bases). V was cut by 8 bases and J by 1 base, with 15 bases left in between. Germline CDR1 reads KGHSH; CDR2 reads LQKENI. The CDR3 is made up of 15 amino acids. The CDR3 nucleotides are TGTGCCAGCAGCAGCACCGGGGGTTCTGGAAACACCATATATTTT. Translated: CASSSTGGSGNTIYF.

This clone was picked up one time. The rearrangement uses TRBV28 and TRBJ1-1; 7 nucleotides line up with TRBD1. After removal of 6 bases from V and 4 bases from J, the junction contained 8 bases not matched to a gene. This CDR3 is 14 amino acids long. The germline V gene has CDR1 MDHEN and CDR2 SYDVKM. The CDR3 DNA reads TGTGCCAGCAGAATTACAGGGGCCGCCACTGAAGCTTTCTTT. Translating gives CASRITGAATEAFF.

The chain combines TRBV4-3 with TRBJ2-7; D perhaps matches TRBD2 (6 bases). CDR1 is LGHNA, CDR2 YSLEER, per germline. CDR3 length: 13 amino acids. Trimming took 0 bases from V and 3 from J, leaving 6 bases between them. CDR3 nucleotides: TGCGCCAGCAGCCAAGACGGGGGCTACGAGCAGTACTTC. This sequence encodes CASSQDGGYEQYF.

This clone was seen a handful of times. The chain links TRBV27 to TRBJ2-1; the D gene is possibly TRBD2 (6 bases). Germline V gene lookup returns CDR1 MNHEY and CDR2 SMNVEV (reference sequence). Trimming shortened V by 7 bases and J by 5 bases, and 18 bases separated the two germline ends. The CDR3 has 15 amino acids. CDR3 bases: TGTGCCAGCAAGTCCCGAGGACTAACCAACAATGAGCAGTTCTTC. It yields the protein CASKSRGLTNNEQFF.

The rearrangement joins TRBV28 to TRBJ2-7, with 8 bases that match TRBD1. The CDR3 extends over 13 amino acids. Germline lookup yields CDR1 MDHEN and CDR2 SYDVKM. Germline trimming cut 7 bases from V and 6 bases from J; bases unmatched to any gene: 8. CDR3 in DNA: TGTGCCAGCACCTCTTCTACAGGGGGCGAGCAGTACTTC. The encoded protein is CASTSSTGGEQYF. The variable domain in full, with the rest retrieved from reference TRBV28 and TRBJ2-7, is DVKVTQSSRYLVKRTGEKVFLECVQDMDHENMFWYRQDPGLGLRLIYFSYDVKMKEKGDIPEGYSVSREKKERFSLILESASTNQTSMYLCASTSSTGGEQYFGPGTRLTVT.